This TCR beta chain emerged from a study of OX40 agonist ivuxolimab in advanced cancers. Profiled with immunoSEQ multiplex PCR; TCRdb holds only in-frame clones, not every one. Altogether around 60,000 clones are present, 85% to 95% being singletons, with the ten largest covering 25%. V was cut by 5 bases and J by 0 bases, with 17 bases left in between. Germline loops: CDR1 SGHAT, CDR2 FQNNGV. The CDR3 sequence is 17 residues long. Here the sequenced sample was CD4+ or CD8+ T cells sorted from blood, taken in a trial of the OX40 agonist ivuxolimab. The TCR was taken from an adult with an advanced solid tumor such as melanoma, head and neck, liver or kidney cancer. The rearrangement joins TRBV11-2 to TRBJ2-1; D not certain. CDR3 sequence reads: CASSNPRTESSYNEQFF. In nucleotides, the CDR3 is TGTGCCAGCAGCAACCCTAGGACGGAAAGCTCCTACAATGAGCAGTTCTTC.